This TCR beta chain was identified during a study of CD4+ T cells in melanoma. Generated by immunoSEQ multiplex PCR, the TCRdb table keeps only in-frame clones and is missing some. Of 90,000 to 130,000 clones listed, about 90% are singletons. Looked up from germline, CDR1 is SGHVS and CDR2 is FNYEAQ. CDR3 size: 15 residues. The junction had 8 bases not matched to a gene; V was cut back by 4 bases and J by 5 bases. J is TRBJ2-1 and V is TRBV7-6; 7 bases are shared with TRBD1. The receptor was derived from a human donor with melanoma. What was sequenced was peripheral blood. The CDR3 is CASSWRQGEDNEQFF. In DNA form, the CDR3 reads TGTGCCAGCAGCTGGAGACAGGGTGAGGACAATGAGCAGTTCTTC.